One sample yielded the 27 T cell receptor beta chains listed below, sequenced in a study of T cell responses to AZD1222 COVID-19 vaccine (dated by TCRdb to about 2021). Sample time point, as interpreted from the label and publication: baseline before first vaccination. Libraries came from the immunoSEQ multiplex PCR assay. In its TCRdb copy, this immuneACCESS table keeps in-frame sequences only and misses some clones. Where compared with another copy, unresolved V genes explain less than half of these, and the others have no known cause. Across this sample there are 90,000 to 150,000 clones, with approximately 90% seen only once. 4.5% of the sample is in the top ten clones. This sample comprised peripheral blood, obtained on day 0 of AZD1222 vaccination. These TCRs come from an adult in good health.

This clone appeared once. The chain has TRBV4-2 and TRBJ2-5, with 10 nucleotides matching TRBD2. The CDR3 loop spans 15 amino acids. The trim removed 5 bases at V and 1 base at J, leaving 4 bases unmatched. CDR1 is LGHNA and CDR2 is YNFKEQ in the germline V gene. CDR3 DNA sequence: TGTGCCAGCAGCTATATAGCGGGGGGCCAAGAGACCCAGTACTTC. Translated, it gives CASSYIAGGQETQYF.

This chain connects TRBV11-2 to TRBJ2-7, with 7 bases identical to TRBD1. CDR3 size: 13 residues. CDR1 SGHAT and CDR2 FQNNGV come from the germline V gene. The ends lost 3 bases at V and 6 bases at J; junction bases unmatched: 5. The CDR3 loop reads CASSLTGQSEQYF. CDR3 in DNA: TGTGCCAGCAGCTTGACAGGGCAAAGCGAGCAGTACTTC.

This chain joins TRBV11-2 and TRBJ1-5; perhaps TRBD1 as D (6 bases). The germline V gene has CDR1 SGHAT and CDR2 FQNNGV. The CDR3 is made up of 14 amino acids. V shed 0 bases and J shed 9 bases, with 12 bases lying between them. The CDR3 spells CASSLEQGRGPQHF. The CDR3 nucleotides are TGTGCCAGCAGCTTAGAACAGGGTAGAGGGCCCCAGCATTTT.

The chain links TRBV6-5 to TRBJ1-2; no clear D gene. V dropped 8 bases and J dropped 5 bases, with 15 bases sitting between them. The V gene's germline CDR1 is MNHEY and CDR2 SVGAGI. This CDR3 has 13 residues. CDR3 bases: TGTGCCAGCGGTTTGGGCTCGCGGTATGGCTACACCTTC. It translates to CASGLGSRYGYTF.

There are a few counts of this clone. The chain joins TRBV7-3 to TRBJ2-7, with unresolved D. This CDR3 has 13 residues. The V and J ends lost 5 bases and 5 bases respectively, with 13 bases between them. Germline-derived CDR1 and CDR2 are SGHTA and FQGTGA. As DNA, the CDR3 is TGTGCCAGCAGCCCCGGCCGTGTAAACGAGCAGTACTTC. This gives the protein CASSPGRVNEQYF. The full variable domain, in which reference TRBV7-3 and TRBJ2-7 provide the parts outside the CDR3, is GAGVSQTPSNKVTEKGKYVELRCDPISGHTALYWYRQSLGQGPEFLIYFQGTGAADDSGLPNDRFFAVRPEGSVSTLKIQRTERGDSAVYLCASSPGRVNEQYFGPGTRLTVT.

The V call is TRBV5-1, the J call TRBJ2-1; tentatively, D is TRBD1 or TRBD2 (5 bases each). Germline V gene sequence: CDR1 SGHRS, CDR2 YFSETQ. This CDR3 is built from 15 residues. V was clipped by 4 bases and J by 6 bases, with 17 bases between them. In DNA, the CDR3 is TGCGCCAGCAGCCTCACCGGGACGGCGGGCAATGAGCAGTTCTTC. This gives the protein CASSLTGTAGNEQFF.

V is TRBV9 and J is TRBJ2-6; no clear D. V was shortened by 0 bases and J by 0 bases, with 7 bases between the two germline ends. This CDR3 has 16 residues. In germline, CDR1 is SGDLS, CDR2 YYNGEE. The CDR3 is CASSVVAFSGANVLTF. DNA of the CDR3: TGTGCCAGCAGCGTAGTAGCTTTCTCTGGGGCCAACGTCCTGACTTTC.

This clone is deemed medium-sized. The chain couples TRBV25-1 to TRBJ2-7; D assignment may be TRBD1 or TRBD2 (5 bases each). V was shortened by 2 bases and J by 3 bases, with 14 bases between the two germline ends. The CDR3 consists of 15 residues. Germline values: CDR1 MGHDK, CDR2 SYGVNS. CDR3 amino acids: CASSEEGDPDYEQYF. DNA of the CDR3: TGTGCCAGCAGTGAAGAAGGGGACCCTGACTACGAGCAGTACTTC.

The rearrangement links TRBV6-5 to TRBJ2-7, with a possible D match to TRBD1 (6 bases). Trimming left V 5 bases short and J 6 bases short, with 17 bases between. The CDR3 has 14 amino acids. The germline V gene encodes CDR1 MNHEY and CDR2 SVGAGI. DNA of the CDR3: TGTGCCAGCAGTCGAAACAGGGTAAGAAGCGAGCAGTACTTC. It is translated as CASSRNRVRSEQYF.

This clone has only a few counts. This sequence joins TRBV19 and TRBJ1-5; TRBD1 is a possible D gene (5 bases). This CDR3 is 16 amino acids long. From germline, CDR1 is LNHDA and CDR2 SQIVND (reference sequence). The germline V and J ends were trimmed by 6 bases and 0 bases, with 15 bases remaining between them. Here the CDR3 reads CASRSGGIYSNQPQHF. As DNA, the CDR3 is TGTGCCAGTAGGTCTGGGGGGATATATAGCAATCAGCCCCAGCATTTT.

The chain joins TRBV7-2 to TRBJ1-1; unclear D gene. The CDR3 length is 13 residues. Germline V gene data show CDR1 as SGHTA and CDR2 as FQGNSA. V was trimmed by 3 bases and J by 6 bases, leaving 11 bases between them. The CDR3 DNA sequence: TGTGCCAGCAGCTTGGAGGTGAGCGCTGAAGCTTTCTTT. Translation: CASSLEVSAEAFF.

V usage is TRBV6-5 and J usage is TRBJ1-3; D not certain. Germline CDR1 reads MNHEY; CDR2 reads SVGAGI. The V end lost 7 bases, the J end lost 0 bases, and 13 bases lay between the germline ends. The CDR3 is 15 residues long. CDR3 nucleotide sequence: TGTGCCAGCACCAGAGACGCGAACTCTGGAAACACCATATATTTT. It yields the protein CASTRDANSGNTIYF.

The V call is TRBV27, the J call TRBJ1-2, with D possibly TRBD1 on 5 matching bases. Germline V gene data show CDR1 as MNHEY and CDR2 as SMNVEV (reference sequence). V lost 5 bases and J 8 bases, leaving 21 bases between the germline ends. The CDR3 loop spans 15 amino acids. The CDR3, as DNA: TGTGCCAGCAGTCGAACCCGCGGGGCCCGGAACGGCTACACCTTC. Translation gives CASSRTRGARNGYTF.

The V and J genes are TRBV29-1 and TRBJ1-1, with TRBD1 identical over 9 bases. V lost 2 bases, J lost 4 bases, and 5 bases stayed unmatched. Germline assignment: CDR1 SQVTM and CDR2 ANQGSEA. The CDR3 has 14 amino acids. The CDR3 DNA follows: TGCAGCGTTGAACTCACAGGGGGCGGCACTGAAGCTTTCTTT. Protein: CSVELTGGGTEAFF.

This clone was found once. The chain carries TRBV9 and TRBJ1-1, with D uncertain. The V end lost 0 bases, the J end lost 0 bases, and 3 bases lay between the germline ends. The CDR3 runs 13 residues. Germline values: CDR1 SGDLS, CDR2 YYNGEE. The CDR3 coding sequence is TGTGCCAGCAGCGTAGGAATGAACACTGAAGCTTTCTTT. This codes for CASSVGMNTEAFF.

This sequence joins TRBV4-1 and TRBJ2-5; 7 bases align to TRBD2. The CDR3 has 16 residues. Germline-derived CDR1 and CDR2 are MGHRA and YSYEKL. J gave up 4 bases and V 0 bases, and 8 bases lay outside the gene matches. CDR3: CASSQDGTGLRETQYF. The CDR3 DNA is TGCGCCAGCAGCCAAGATGGAACGGGACTAAGAGAGACCCAGTACTTC.

The rearrangement joins TRBV6-1 to TRBJ1-2, with D unclear. The V and J ends lost 0 bases and 6 bases respectively, with 11 bases between them. The CDR3 has 14 residues. The germline gives CDR1 MNHNS, CDR2 SASEGT. In DNA, the CDR3 is TGTGCCAGCAGTGAAGCGCGCGGTAGGGATGGCTACACCTTC. The encoded protein is CASSEARGRDGYTF.

The gene calls are TRBV5-5 and TRBJ1-1, with D uncertain. The CDR3 runs to 13 residues. V gave up 4 bases and J gave up 1 base, with 8 bases separating them. CDR1 SGHKS and CDR2 YYEKEE come from the germline V gene (reference sequence). The CDR3 loop is CASSPGPNTEAFF. The CDR3 bases are TGTGCCAGCAGCCCCGGGCCGAACACTGAAGCTTTCTTT. Variable domain in full (rest from reference TRBV5-5 and TRBJ1-1): DAGVTQSPTHLIKTRGQQVTLRCSPISGHKSVSWYQQVLGQGPQFIFQYYEKEERGRGNFPDRFSARQFPNYSSELNVNALLLGDSALYLCASSPGPNTEAFFGQGTRLTVV.

This clone was seen once. This chain connects TRBV7-3 to TRBJ2-1; 9 nucleotides match TRBD1. V was clipped by 4 bases and J by 1 base; unmatched bases: 5. The CDR3 is 16 amino acids. The germline V gene has CDR1 SGHTA and CDR2 FQGTGA. This CDR3 is CASSSPTGGSYNEQFF. Here the CDR3 DNA reads TGTGCCAGCAGCTCACCGACAGGGGGTTCCTACAATGAGCAGTTCTTC. Full variable domain (remainder filled in from reference TRBV7-3 and TRBJ2-1): GAGVSQTPSNKVTEKGKYVELRCDPISGHTALYWYRQSLGQGPEFLIYFQGTGAADDSGLPNDRFFAVRPEGSVSTLKIQRTERGDSAVYLCASSSPTGGSYNEQFFGPGTRLTVL.

The CDR3 is CASRTTGQGAIIYNSPLHF. The CDR3 nucleotides read TGTGCAAGTCGCACCACGGGACAGGGGGCTATCATCTATAATTCACCCCTCCACTTT. The chain is built from TRBV12-2 and TRBJ1-6; TRBD1 is the table's D call and was not checked against the DNA. TRBV12-2 is deemed a pseudogene. The CDR3 has 19 amino acids.

This clone was counted between two and nine times. This chain links TRBV6-5 with TRBJ1-2; TRBD1 might be the D (5 bases). V was trimmed by 0 bases and J by 8 bases, leaving 16 bases between them. The CDR3 is 15 residues long. Per the germline V gene, CDR1 is MNHEY and CDR2 is SVGAGI. CDR3: CASSYSGGDPRGYTF. In DNA, the CDR3 is TGTGCCAGCAGTTACTCGGGGGGGGATCCCCGGGGCTACACCTTC.

The chain uses TRBV7-8 and TRBJ2-2; D might be TRBD2 (5 bases). Germline V gene lookup returns CDR1 SGHVS and CDR2 FQNEAQ. The CDR3 extends over 15 amino acids. V lost 5 bases and J 3 bases, leaving 13 bases between the germline ends. The CDR3 reads CASSRRISYTGELFF. For the CDR3, the DNA is TGTGCCAGCAGCAGGAGGATCTCGTACACCGGGGAGCTGTTTTTT.

The V gene is TRBV2, the J gene TRBJ1-2; TRBD1 is a possible D gene (6 bases). V was pared by 6 bases and J by 8 bases, with 16 bases between. Germline-derived CDR1 and CDR2 are SNHLY and FYNNEI. The CDR3 sequence is 13 residues long. Here the CDR3 DNA reads TGTGCCAGCAGCGCGGACAGTGGAAGGGGCTACACCTTC. This encodes CASSADSGRGYTF.

The V gene is TRBV6-2 or TRBV6-3, the J gene TRBJ2-4; TRBD1 agrees at 7 bases. CDR1 is MNHEY, CDR2 SVGEGT, per germline. The junction had 3 bases not matched to a gene; V was cut back by 1 base and J by 6 bases. This CDR3 is 14 amino acids long. This CDR3 reads CASSYFGDRNIQYF. CDR3 DNA sequence: TGTGCCAGCAGTTACTTCGGGGACAGAAACATTCAGTACTTC.

The V and J genes are TRBV2 and TRBJ1-6; 7 bases line up with TRBD1. V gave up 7 bases and J gave up 7 bases; unmatched junction bases: 10. Germline V lookup: CDR1 SNHLY, CDR2 FYNNEI. The CDR3 covers 15 residues. In DNA, the CDR3 is TGTGCCAGCATCGGTTCGACAGGGATGAATTCACCCCTCCACTTT. Protein product: CASIGSTGMNSPLHF.

This sequence joins TRBV18 and TRBJ1-1, with unresolved D. The germline V and J ends were trimmed by 3 bases and 0 bases, with 5 bases remaining between them. The CDR3 extends over 13 amino acids. Germline V gene lookup returns CDR1 KGHSH and CDR2 LQKENI. Here the CDR3 reads CASSPGMNTEAFF. The CDR3 DNA follows: TGTGCCAGCTCACCTGGGATGAACACTGAAGCTTTCTTT.

The chain links TRBV7-2 to TRBJ2-5; no firm D call. Trimming cost V 5 bases and J 1 base, with 14 bases left between them. Germline V gene lookup returns CDR1 SGHTA and CDR2 FQGNSA. The CDR3 length is 15 residues. CDR3 coding DNA: TGTGCCAGCAGCCCCCGAGAATTGTTCCAAGAGACCCAGTACTTC. Translated: CASSPRELFQETQYF.